This TCR beta chain was found in a study of T cell clonality in common variable immunodeficiency. General study results and limits: Repertoire-complication correlations in CVID were limited by patient heterogeneity. Common variable immunodeficiency TCR beta sequences reportedly had fewer deletions and N-nucleotide insertions. Compared with healthy controls, CVID subjects showed increased TCRbeta clonality, mostly in about a third.

Produced via immunoSEQ multiplex PCR; TCRdb's table is partial and in-frame only. Recorded here are tens of thousands of clones, none singletons. This clone has ten or more counts. What it recognizes is unknown. The sample comprised peripheral blood mononuclear cells. The sequence was collected from a person aged 18 to 75 in good health.

The CDR3 reads CASSPGSQTGANVLTF. CDR3 DNA (partial): TGTGCCAGCTCACCGGGCAGTCAGACTGGGGCCAACGTC. This rearrangement joins TRBV18 to TRBJ2-6, with D unresolved. The read terminates 3 residues ahead of where the CDR3 ends, so the germline J gene completes it. The CDR3 has 16 residues. Germline V lookup: CDR1 KGHSH, CDR2 LQKENI. V was shortened by 3 bases and J by 2 bases, with 11 bases between the two germline ends.